Below are 3 T cell receptor beta chains sequenced from a single sample in a study of beta chain features in type 1 diabetes. Investigators reverse transcribed all isolated RNA, so they sequenced expressed TCRB transcripts. Sequenced by immunoSEQ multiplex PCR; TCRdb stores in-frame clones only, minus some. Counted here are 300,000 to 350,000 clones, around 20% occurring once; the ten biggest clones make up 0.044%. The specimen sequenced was naive CD4+ T cells from blood. The receptor set was obtained from a woman under 30 in good health.

The chain recombines TRBV29-1 with TRBJ2-7; possibly TRBD1 for D (5 bases). CDR3 length equals 14 residues. The germline V and J ends were trimmed by 0 bases and 4 bases, with 13 bases remaining between them. CDR1 is SQVTM, CDR2 ANQGSEA, per germline. The CDR3 DNA is TGCAGCGTTGAAGATCCGCGACAGAATTACGAGCAGTACTTC. It specifies CSVEDPRQNYEQYF.

Only a few counts were recorded for this clone. This sequence joins TRBV7-9 and TRBJ2-5; 7 bases match TRBD2. This CDR3 has 15 residues. The V segment lost 0 bases and the J segment 4 bases; nucleotides outside the gene matches: 5. Germline V lookup: CDR1 SEHNR, CDR2 FQNEAQ (reference sequence). The CDR3 DNA reads TGTGCCAGCAGCTTAGCCCAGCGGGAATCAGAGACCCAGTACTTC. It specifies CASSLAQRESETQYF. Variable domain in full (rest from reference TRBV7-9 and TRBJ2-5): DTGVSQNPRHKITKRGQNVTFRCDPISEHNRLYWYRQTLGQGPEFLTYFQNEAQLEKSRLLSDRFSAERPKGSFSTLEIQRTEQGDSAMYLCASSLAQRESETQYFGPGTRLLVL.

The chain recombines TRBV7-2 with TRBJ2-5; D is unresolved. Germline loops: CDR1 SGHTA, CDR2 FQGNSA. This CDR3 has 12 residues. V lost 3 bases and J 2 bases, leaving 4 bases between the germline ends. CDR3 DNA sequence: TGTGCCAGCAGCTTTAATCAAGAGACCCAGTACTTC. This gives the protein CASSFNQETQYF.